This entry lists 26 T cell receptor beta chains sequenced from one sample in a study of cytomegalovirus exposure and HLA in healthy donors (dated by TCRdb to 2016 to 2017). The receptor library was made with the immunoSEQ multiplex PCR assay. The multiplex PCR relied on a mix of 60 forward primers for TCR Vbeta segments and 13 reverse primers for TCR Jbeta segments. TCRdb obtained this table from immuneACCESS and retained in-frame rearrangements with V and J assigned. These tables miss some clones; where compared with another copy, unresolved V genes account for less than half of the shortfall, and the remainder is unexplained. This sample is represented by around 190,000 clones; around 77% of them were singletons. The top ten clones comprise 2.5% to 3.5% of the sample. Source material: PBMCs. All receptors derive from a woman aged 30 to 39 in good health and CMV-seronegative.

The chain couples TRBV10-3 to TRBJ2-2, with TRBD1 as a possible D gene (6 bases). Germline loops: CDR1 ENHRY, CDR2 SYGVKD. V shed 2 bases and J shed 0 bases, with 10 bases lying between them. This CDR3 has 16 amino acids. In nucleotides, the CDR3 is TGTGCCATCAGTGAGACAGGGCGGTCGAACACCGGGGAGCTGTTTTTT. Translating gives CAISETGRSNTGELFF.

This chain links TRBV28 with TRBJ2-7; D is perhaps TRBD2 (5 bases). V lost 2 bases to trimming and J lost 5 bases, with 16 bases between them. This CDR3 contains 15 residues. Germline V gives CDR1 MDHEN, CDR2 SYDVKM. The CDR3, as DNA: TGTGCCAGCAGTTTACCAGCGGACTTTGGGCACGAGCAGTACTTC. Residues: CASSLPADFGHEQYF.

With respect to this clone: The germline gene is not matched at one end of the junction; a read error may be the cause. The chain joins TRBV19 to TRBJ1-2; no clear D gene. Germline CDR1 reads LNHDA; CDR2 reads SQIVND (reference sequence). CDR3 length: 14 amino acids. The CDR3 DNA reads TGTGCCAGTAGTATCGACTGGTCTAACTATGGCTACCCCTTC. It is translated as CASSIDWSNYGYPF.

The chain links TRBV5-1 to TRBJ2-1; tentatively, D is TRBD2 (6 bases). CDR1 and CDR2 (germline): SGHRS, YFSETQ. V lost 7 bases and J lost 3, with 17 bases in between. The CDR3 spans 15 residues. The CDR3: CASGDRGLYYNEQFF. In DNA form, the CDR3 reads TGCGCCAGCGGGGACCGGGGACTTTACTACAATGAGCAGTTCTTC.

The chain employs TRBV30 and TRBJ1-1; 10 bases align to TRBD1. The V segment lost 6 bases and the J segment 1 base; nucleotides outside the gene matches: 8. Per the germline V gene, CDR1 is GTSNPN and CDR2 is SVGIG (reference sequence). The CDR3 consists of 15 residues. Written as DNA, the CDR3 is TGTGCCTGTCCTAGACAGGGGGCTAGGAACACTGAAGCTTTCTTT. Translating gives CACPRQGARNTEAFF.

This chain uses TRBV29-1 with TRBJ1-1, with D hard to call. CDR1 is SQVTM and CDR2 is ANQGSEA in the germline V gene. V was cut by 2 bases and J by 11 bases, with 12 bases left in between. The CDR3 consists of 11 residues. CDR3 loop: CSVEPGGGAFF. In nucleotides, the CDR3 is TGCAGCGTTGAACCGGGCGGCGGGGCTTTCTTT. Using reference TRBV29-1 and TRBJ1-1 for the parts outside the CDR3, the full variable domain is SAVISQKPSRDICQRGTSLTIQCQVDSQVTMMFWYRQQPGQSLTLIATANQGSEATYESGFVIDKFPISRPNLTFSTLTVSNMSPEDSSIYLCSVEPGGGAFFGQGTRLTVV.

The V and J genes are TRBV6-1 and TRBJ1-4; 7 positions match TRBD1. Germline assignment: CDR1 MNHNS and CDR2 SASEGT. The CDR3 consists of 15 residues. Germline trimming cut 4 bases from V and 7 bases from J; bases unmatched to any gene: 9. The CDR3 protein is CASSATGAILEKLFF. CDR3 in DNA: TGTGCCAGCAGTGCTACAGGGGCAATTCTTGAAAAACTGTTTTTT.

This sequence joins TRBV7-9 and TRBJ1-4; the D gene is possibly TRBD1 (5 bases). The V end lost 2 bases, the J end lost 0 bases, and 13 bases lay between the germline ends. The CDR3 is made up of 17 amino acids. The germline V gene has CDR1 SEHNR and CDR2 FQNEAQ (reference sequence). The CDR3 sequence: CASSLPGHAATNEKLFF. CDR3 DNA sequence: TGTGCCAGCAGCTTACCTGGACACGCCGCAACTAATGAAAAACTGTTTTTT.

The J gene is TRBJ2-6, the V gene TRBV10-3; D is unclear. The V end lost 5 bases, the J end lost 0 bases, and 8 bases lay between the germline ends. Germline V lookup: CDR1 ENHRY, CDR2 SYGVKD. The CDR3 is made up of 15 amino acids. CDR3 in DNA: TGTGCCATCAGTTCAGACTTCTCTGGGGCCAACGTCCTGACTTTC. This gives the protein CAISSDFSGANVLTF.

The chain couples TRBV7-8 to TRBJ1-2, with 9 bases matching TRBD1. The CDR3 length is 16 residues. V trimming: 1 base; J trimming: 4 bases; junction bases outside the gene matches: 7. Germline V CDR1 and CDR2: SGHVS, FQNEAQ. CDR3 residues: CASSLVGTGTFYGYTF. The CDR3 nucleotides read TGTGCCAGCAGCTTAGTTGGGACAGGGACCTTCTATGGCTACACCTTC.

The chain recombines TRBV30 with TRBJ1-6; D not certain. There are 14 residues in the CDR3. Germline V gives CDR1 GTSNPN, CDR2 SVGIG (reference sequence). V lost 0 bases and J 9 bases, leaving 12 bases between the germline ends. For the CDR3, the DNA is TGTGCCTGGAGTGTGTCGGGAAATTTTTCACCCCTCCACTTT. This gives the protein CAWSVSGNFSPLHF.

This clone was seen a single time. Other DNA sequences within the sample encode an identical CDR3. The chain uses TRBV2 and TRBJ2-7, with 8 positions matching TRBD1. Germline V gene lookup returns CDR1 SNHLY and CDR2 FYNNEI. Unmatched junction bases numbered 4, after V lost 9 bases and J lost 3 bases. The CDR3 has 12 amino acids. The CDR3 spells CARRTGGYEQYF. The CDR3 DNA follows: TGTGCCAGAAGAACAGGGGGCTACGAGCAGTACTTC.

The CDR3 here is CASSSTSTIYNEQFF. The CDR3 DNA sequence: TGTGCCAGCAGCTCAACTAGCACAATATACAATGAGCAGTTCTTC. This chain joins TRBV28 and TRBJ2-1, with a possible D match to TRBD2 (6 bases). The CDR3 spans 15 residues. Per the germline V gene, CDR1 is MDHEN and CDR2 is SYDVKM. V shed 6 bases and J shed 4 bases, with 16 bases lying between them.

The chain's CDR3 is CASSLAMTSGSETQYF. The CDR3 DNA sequence: TGTGCCAGCAGCTTAGCGATGACTAGCGGGTCAGAGACCCAGTACTTC. The chain links TRBV7-2 to TRBJ2-5, with 10 bases fitting TRBD2. This CDR3 region has 16 residues. V was pared by 0 bases and J by 4 bases, with 5 bases of the junction left unmatched. Germline V gene sequence: CDR1 SGHTA, CDR2 FQGNSA. The full variable domain, with the rest looked up from reference TRBV7-2 and TRBJ2-5, is GAGVSQSPSNKVTEKGKDVELRCDPISGHTALYWYRQSLGQGLEFLIYFQGNSAPDKSGLPSDRFSAERTGGSVSTLTIQRTQQEDSAVYLCASSLAMTSGSETQYFGPGTRLLVL.

The chain links TRBV7-9 to TRBJ1-6; D might be TRBD1 (6 bases). CDR3 length equals 18 residues. Trimming shortened V by 5 bases and J by 4 bases, and 21 bases separated the two germline ends. Germline V gene lookup returns CDR1 SEHNR and CDR2 FQNEAQ (reference sequence). The CDR3 sequence is CASSPAIGRGGYNSPLHF. The CDR3 DNA reads as TGTGCCAGCAGCCCCGCCATAGGTAGGGGGGGTTATAATTCACCCCTCCACTTT.

The rearrangement uses TRBV7-9 and TRBJ2-2, with D possibly being TRBD2 (5 bases). This CDR3 region has 15 residues. V was cut by 5 bases and J by 8 bases, with 18 bases left in between. Germline V CDR1 and CDR2: SEHNR, FQNEAQ (reference sequence). The CDR3 loop is CASSPRTSGRGELFF. Here the CDR3 DNA reads TGTGCCAGCAGCCCCAGGACTTCAGGCCGGGGGGAGCTGTTTTTT.

The chain joins TRBV6-6 to TRBJ2-1; weak D call: TRBD2 (5 bases). Between the trimmed V and J ends, which lost 1 base and 4 bases, there was a span of 11 bases. This CDR3 spans 15 amino acids. CDR1 and CDR2 (germline): MNHNY, SVGAGI (reference sequence). This chain's CDR3 is CASSYWVGGYNEQFF. CDR3 nucleotide sequence: TGTGCCAGCAGTTACTGGGTCGGCGGGTACAATGAGCAGTTCTTC.

The chain is built from TRBV5-1 and TRBJ2-7, with D maybe TRBD2 (5 bases). The germline V gene has CDR1 SGHRS and CDR2 YFSETQ. The CDR3 runs 14 residues. V shed 0 bases and J shed 2 bases, with 9 bases lying between them. The CDR3 region has the DNA TGCGCCAGCAGCTTGGGGGGAGTGACCTACGAGCAGTACTTC. Translated, it gives CASSLGGVTYEQYF.

The chain joins TRBV27 to TRBJ2-7; 13 nucleotides agree with TRBD2. The V gene end was trimmed by 5 bases and the J gene end by 2 bases; junction bases not matched to a gene: 6. In germline, CDR1 is MNHEY, CDR2 SMNVEV (reference sequence). The CDR3 is made up of 16 amino acids. CDR3 region: CASSRILAGGPYEQYF. CDR3 bases: TGTGCCAGCAGTCGAATACTAGCGGGAGGGCCCTACGAGCAGTACTTC.

This chain connects TRBV19 to TRBJ2-2; D not resolved. The CDR3 contains 15 residues. Germline-derived CDR1 and CDR2 are LNHDA and SQIVND (reference sequence). Trimming removed 7 bases at V and 0 bases at J, with 12 bases between. The CDR3 spells CASTGSSANTGELFF. CDR3 DNA: TGTGCCAGTACTGGCAGCAGCGCGAACACCGGGGAGCTGTTTTTT.

The chain combines TRBV28 with TRBJ2-7, with 9 bases lining up with TRBD1. This CDR3 has 14 residues. The trim removed 7 bases at V and 5 bases at J, leaving 9 bases unmatched. Germline V gives CDR1 MDHEN, CDR2 SYDVKM. DNA of the CDR3: TGTGCCAGCACAAGGACAGGGGCTCCCAACGAGCAGTACTTC. This gives the protein CASTRTGAPNEQYF.

The J gene is TRBJ2-5, the V gene TRBV5-4; 12 bases align to TRBD2. The tail of the sequence fits TRBJ2-7 better, so the J call may be wrong. Germline V gene sequence: CDR1 SGHNT, CDR2 YYREEE (reference sequence). CDR3 length: 15 residues. The CDR3 region is CASSRTSGRPYEQYF. CDR3 in DNA: TGTGCCAGCAGCCGAACTAGCGGGAGGCCCTACGAGCAGTACTTC.

The chain combines TRBV9 with TRBJ2-6; 7 bases agree with TRBD1. This CDR3 is built from 17 residues. V lost 4 bases to trimming and J lost 1 base; unmatched junction nucleotides: 8. Germline loops: CDR1 SGDLS, CDR2 YYNGEE. The CDR3 reads CASSYRGVGSGANVLTF. CDR3 nucleotides: TGTGCCAGCAGCTACAGGGGCGTCGGATCTGGGGCCAACGTCCTGACTTTC.

The chain recombines TRBV29-1 with TRBJ2-1, with 7 positions matching TRBD2. From germline, CDR1 is SQVTM and CDR2 ANQGSEA. V dropped 4 bases and J dropped 6; count of bases not matched to a gene: 0. The CDR3 spans 11 residues. The CDR3 loop is CSVASGNEQFF. Written as DNA, the CDR3 is TGCAGCGTTGCTAGCGGCAATGAGCAGTTCTTC.

The rearrangement links TRBV5-1 to TRBJ2-5; TRBD2 agrees at 8 bases. Unmatched junction bases numbered 6, after V lost 0 bases and J lost 2 bases. The CDR3 contains 16 residues. Germline V CDR1 and CDR2: SGHRS, YFSETQ. CDR3 bases: TGCGCCAGCAGCTTGGAGGCGGGGGGCGATCAAGAGACCCAGTACTTC. It translates to CASSLEAGGDQETQYF.

V usage is TRBV19 and J usage is TRBJ1-1, with no clear D. Germline assignment: CDR1 LNHDA and CDR2 SQIVND (reference sequence). The CDR3 runs 14 residues. V was trimmed by 3 bases and J by 0 bases, leaving 8 bases between them. The CDR3 DNA reads TGTGCCAGTAGTATCCAACACGTGAACACTGAAGCTTTCTTT. The encoded protein is CASSIQHVNTEAFF.